The 9 T cell receptor beta chains listed next were all sequenced from one sample in a study of blood T cell repertoires in COVID-19. Produced via immunoSEQ multiplex PCR; TCRdb's table is partial and in-frame only. This table holds roughly 200,000 clones, about 77% found once. The specimen was peripheral blood. The receptors here all came from a woman older than 75 with active or convalescent COVID-19.

J is TRBJ2-3 and V is TRBV5-6, with unresolved D. This CDR3 is built from 14 residues. Germline-derived CDR1 and CDR2 are SGHDT and YYEEEE. V lost 3 bases to trimming and J lost 6 bases, with 14 bases between them. The CDR3 loop reads CASSYSLYPDTQYF. In DNA form, the CDR3 reads TGTGCCAGCAGCTACTCACTTTATCCCGATACGCAGTATTTT.

The sample holds one count of this clone. The chain is built from TRBV30 and TRBJ2-1; a possible D gene is TRBD2 (5 bases). The CDR3 extends over 14 amino acids. The germline V gene encodes CDR1 GTSNPN and CDR2 SVGIG (reference sequence). Trimming cost V 3 bases and J 5 bases, with 14 bases left between them. The CDR3: CAWRRAGIDNEQFF. The DNA for the CDR3 is TGTGCCTGGAGGCGGGCCGGGATCGACAATGAGCAGTTCTTC.

This clone occurred a few times. The chain carries TRBV14 and TRBJ1-2; tentative D call: TRBD1 (5 bases). The CDR3 runs to 14 residues. V was cut by 0 bases and J by 4 bases, with 9 bases left in between. Germline V gene sequence: CDR1 SGHDN, CDR2 FVKESK. The CDR3 protein is CASSQDSRVYGYTF. DNA for the CDR3: TGTGCCAGCAGCCAAGATTCCAGGGTCTATGGCTACACCTTC.

The rearrangement links TRBV12-3 or TRBV12-4 to TRBJ1-2, with 7 nucleotides matching TRBD1. V was clipped by 0 bases and J by 7 bases; unmatched bases: 2. The CDR3 loop spans 13 amino acids. CDR3 loop: CASSLAGGFGYTF. The CDR3 bases are TGTGCCAGCAGTTTAGCAGGGGGCTTTGGCTACACCTTC.

V and J are TRBV5-1 and TRBJ2-2; 12 bases agree with TRBD2. V lost 4 bases, J lost 3 bases, and 16 bases stayed unmatched. This CDR3 has 20 residues. The germline V gene encodes CDR1 SGHRS and CDR2 YFSETQ. The CDR3 DNA reads TGCGCCAGCAGCGCTTCAACTAGCGGGGGGTCCTACCCTTACACCGGGGAGCTGTTTTTT. Translation: CASSASTSGGSYPYTGELFF.

The rearrangement joins TRBV6-5 to TRBJ1-1; no clear D. The germline V and J ends were trimmed by 3 bases and 5 bases, with 13 bases remaining between them. This CDR3 has 14 amino acids. Per germline, CDR1 MNHEY and CDR2 SVGAGI. CDR3 region: CASSYILRGTEAFF. The CDR3 DNA reads as TGTGCCAGCAGTTATATACTACGGGGAACTGAAGCTTTCTTT.

The gene calls are TRBV2 and TRBJ2-7; perhaps TRBD1 as D (5 bases). V was trimmed by 7 bases and J by 4 bases, leaving 8 bases between them. Germline CDR1 reads SNHLY; CDR2 reads FYNNEI. The CDR3 consists of 11 residues. The chain's CDR3 is CASTGKYEQYF. The CDR3 DNA reads as TGTGCCAGCACAGGGAAATACGAGCAGTACTTC.

The chain is built from TRBV4-3 and TRBJ2-2; TRBD2 aligns across 8 bases. The germline V gene has CDR1 LGHNA and CDR2 YSLEER. Trimming took 3 bases from V and 3 from J; bases not matched to a gene: 15. This CDR3 contains 19 residues. DNA of the CDR3: TGCGCCAGCAGCCAGAAAGCGGGGGCGGCCGAGTTTGACACCGGGGAGCTGTTTTTT. This translates into CASSQKAGAAEFDTGELFF.

The V gene is TRBV10-3, the J gene TRBJ2-3; 7 nucleotides line up with TRBD2. V was pared by 0 bases and J by 1 base, with 4 bases of the junction left unmatched. CDR1 is ENHRY, CDR2 SYGVKD, per germline. CDR3 size: 16 residues. The CDR3 bases are TGTGCCATCAGTGAGTCTGGGGGAGGGGGCACAGATACGCAGTATTTT. Residues: CAISESGGGGTDTQYF.